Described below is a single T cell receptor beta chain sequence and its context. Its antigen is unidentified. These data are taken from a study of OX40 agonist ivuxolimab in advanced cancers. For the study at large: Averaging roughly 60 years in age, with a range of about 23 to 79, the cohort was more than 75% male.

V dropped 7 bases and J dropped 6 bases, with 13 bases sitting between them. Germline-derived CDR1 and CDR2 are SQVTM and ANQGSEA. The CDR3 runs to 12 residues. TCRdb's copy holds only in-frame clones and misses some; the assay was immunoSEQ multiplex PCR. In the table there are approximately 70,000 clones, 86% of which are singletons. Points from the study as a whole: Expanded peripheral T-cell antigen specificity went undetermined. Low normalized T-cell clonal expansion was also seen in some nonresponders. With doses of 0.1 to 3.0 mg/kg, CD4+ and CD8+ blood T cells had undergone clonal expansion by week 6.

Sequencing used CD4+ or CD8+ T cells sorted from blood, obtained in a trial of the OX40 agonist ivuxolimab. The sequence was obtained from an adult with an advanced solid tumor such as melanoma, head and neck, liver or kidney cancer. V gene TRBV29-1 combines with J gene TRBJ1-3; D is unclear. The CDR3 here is CSALGLENTIYF. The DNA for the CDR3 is TGCAGCGCCTTGGGTTTGGAAAACACCATATATTTT.